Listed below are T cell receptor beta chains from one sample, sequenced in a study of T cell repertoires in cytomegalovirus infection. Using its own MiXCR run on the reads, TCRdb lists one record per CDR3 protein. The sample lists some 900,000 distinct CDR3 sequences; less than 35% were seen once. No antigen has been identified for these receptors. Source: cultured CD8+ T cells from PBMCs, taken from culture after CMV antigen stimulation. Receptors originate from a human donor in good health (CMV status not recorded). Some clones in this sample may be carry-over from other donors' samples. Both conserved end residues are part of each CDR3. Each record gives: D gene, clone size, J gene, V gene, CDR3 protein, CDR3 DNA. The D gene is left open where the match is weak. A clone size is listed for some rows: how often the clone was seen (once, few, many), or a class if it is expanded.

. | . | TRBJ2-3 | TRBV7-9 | CASNRQLTDTQYF | TGTGCCAGCAACAGACAGCTAACAGATACGCAGTATTTT
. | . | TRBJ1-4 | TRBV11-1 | CASSLDRVYEKLFF | TGTGCCAGCAGCCTGGACCGGGTTTATGAAAAACTGTTTTTT
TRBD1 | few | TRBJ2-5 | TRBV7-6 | CASSLVTGEPYQETQYF | TGTGCCAGCAGCTTAGTGACAGGGGAACCCTATCAAGAGACCCAGTACTTC
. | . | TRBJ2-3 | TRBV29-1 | CSVPDGPTQYF | TGTAGCGTCCCGGACGGCCCTACGCAGTATTTT
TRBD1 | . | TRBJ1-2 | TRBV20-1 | CSARYRGRDGYTF | TGCAGTGCTAGGTACAGGGGCAGGGATGGCTACACCTTC
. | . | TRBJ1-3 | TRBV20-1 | CSALVAGNTIYF | TGCAGTGCCCTGGTAGCTGGAAACACCATATATTTT
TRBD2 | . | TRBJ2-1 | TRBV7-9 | CASSLPNPGLEEHEQFF | TGTGCCAGCAGCTTACCAAACCCGGGACTAGAAGAACATGAGCAGTTCTTC
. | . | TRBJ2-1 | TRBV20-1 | CSAREDSSSYNEQFF | TGCAGTGCTAGAGAGGACTCCAGCTCCTACAATGAGCAGTTCTTC
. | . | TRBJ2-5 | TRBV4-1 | CASSQEWAETQYF | TGCGCCAGCAGCCAAGAGTGGGCGGAGACCCAGTACTTC
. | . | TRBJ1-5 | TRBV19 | CASSGQLYSNQPQHF | TGTGCCAGTAGCGGACAGCTTTATAGCAATCAGCCCCAGCATTTT
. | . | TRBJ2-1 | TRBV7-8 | CASGLSGYRPYNEQFF | TGTGCCAGCGGCTTATCTGGCTATCGTCCCTACAATGAGCAGTTCTTC
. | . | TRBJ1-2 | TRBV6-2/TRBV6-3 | CASSQAYYGYTF | TGTGCCAGCAGTCAAGCATACTATGGCTACACCTTC
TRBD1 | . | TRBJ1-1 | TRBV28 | CASSRTGGPRDTEAFF | TGTGCCAGCAGTAGAACAGGGGGCCCTCGGGACACTGAAGCTTTCTTT
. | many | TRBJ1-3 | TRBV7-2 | CASSSGVGNTIYF | TGTGCCAGCAGCTCAGGAGTTGGAAACACCATATATTTT
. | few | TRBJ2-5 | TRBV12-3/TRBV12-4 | CASSLRSGGALETQYF | TGTGCCAGCAGTTTGAGATCAGGGGGGGCATTGGAGACCCAGTACTTC
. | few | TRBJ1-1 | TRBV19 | CASSVGEGTEAFF | TGTGCCAGTAGTGTGGGGGAGGGCACTGAAGCTTTCTTT
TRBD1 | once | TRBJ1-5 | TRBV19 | CASSSLIPGQGRNQPQHF | TGTGCCAGTAGTAGCCTCATTCCGGGACAGGGAAGGAATCAGCCCCAGCATTTT
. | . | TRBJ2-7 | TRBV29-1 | CSVYNRDVSYEQYF | TGCAGCGTCTATAACCGGGACGTCTCCTACGAGCAGTACTTC
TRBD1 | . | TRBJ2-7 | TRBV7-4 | CASSNPGQGNEQYF | TGTGCCAGCAGCAACCCGGGACAGGGGAACGAGCAGTACTTC
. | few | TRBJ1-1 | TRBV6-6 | CASSPGSVTEAFF | TGTGCCAGCAGTCCAGGGTCGGTCACTGAAGCTTTCTTT
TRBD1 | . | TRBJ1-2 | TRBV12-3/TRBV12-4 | CASSPRQGTFYGYTF | TGTGCCAGCAGTCCTAGACAGGGGACTTTCTATGGCTACACCTTC
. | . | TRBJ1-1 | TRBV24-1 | CATSGSGGTEAFF | TGTGCCACCAGTGGGTCCGGCGGAACTGAAGCTTTCTTT
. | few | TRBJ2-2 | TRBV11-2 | CASSLDSPGRETGELFF | TGTGCCAGCAGCTTAGATTCCCCAGGGCGTGAAACCGGGGAGCTGTTTTTT
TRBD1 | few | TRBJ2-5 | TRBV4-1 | CASRASDRGLETQYF | TGCGCCAGCAGGGCTTCTGACAGGGGTCTGGAGACCCAGTACTTC
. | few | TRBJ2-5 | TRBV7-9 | CASSPYLQYQETQYF | TGTGCCAGCAGCCCATACCTGCAGTATCAAGAGACCCAGTACTTC
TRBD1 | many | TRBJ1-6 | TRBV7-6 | CASSFRDSQNNSPLHF | TGTGCCAGCAGCTTCCGGGACAGCCAAAATAATTCACCCCTCCACTTT
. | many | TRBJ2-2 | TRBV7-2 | CASSSLETPGELFF | TGTGCCAGCAGCTCCCTAGAGACGCCCGGGGAGCTGTTTTTT
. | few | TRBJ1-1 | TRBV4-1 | CASSQRTANTEAFF | TGCGCCAGCAGCCAAAGGACGGCGAACACTGAAGCTTTCTTT
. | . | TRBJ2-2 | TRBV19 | CASTSDSWSGGELFF | TGTGCCAGTACCTCGGACAGCTGGAGTGGCGGGGAGCTGTTTTTT
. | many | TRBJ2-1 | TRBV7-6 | CASSFQVGGINNEQFF | TGTGCCAGCAGCTTCCAAGTTGGGGGGATAAACAATGAGCAGTTCTTC
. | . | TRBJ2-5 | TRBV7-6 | CAIMDLPERTQYF | TGTGCTATAATGGACCTACCTGAACGGACCCAGTACTTC
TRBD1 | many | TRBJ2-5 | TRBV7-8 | CASSFLRQGKVKETQYF | TGTGCCAGCAGCTTCCTCCGACAGGGGAAAGTCAAGGAGACCCAGTACTTC
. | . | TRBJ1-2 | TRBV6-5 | CASSYVGARDYGYTF | TGTGCCAGCAGTTACGTCGGGGCGCGGGACTATGGCTACACCTTC
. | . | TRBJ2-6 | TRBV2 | CASSVPGSGANVLTF | TGTGCCAGCAGTGTTCCCGGCTCTGGGGCCAACGTCCTGACTTTC
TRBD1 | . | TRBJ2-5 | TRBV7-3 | CASSLKAQGAYSQETQYF | TGTGCCAGCAGCTTAAAGGCACAGGGGGCTTACTCACAAGAGACCCAGTACTTC
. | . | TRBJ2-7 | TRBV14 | CASSLRGRSEQYF | TGTGCCAGCAGCCTCAGGGGTAGAAGCGAGCAGTACTTC
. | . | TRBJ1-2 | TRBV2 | CASSEGGVRGYTF | TGTGCCAGCAGTGAGGGGGGGGTTCGCGGCTACACCTTC
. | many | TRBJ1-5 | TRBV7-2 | CASSYGGFQPQHF | TGTGCCAGCAGTTATGGGGGGTTTCAGCCCCAGCATTTT
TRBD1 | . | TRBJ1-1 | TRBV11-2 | CASSLEKTGATEAFF | TGTGCCAGCAGCTTAGAGAAGACAGGGGCCACTGAAGCTTTCTTT
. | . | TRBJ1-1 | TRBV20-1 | CSARGFPSPEAFF | TGCAGTGCTAGGGGGTTCCCCTCCCCTGAAGCTTTCTTT
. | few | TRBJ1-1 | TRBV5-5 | CASSLYTGSNPEAFF | TGTGCCAGCAGCTTGTATACAGGGTCTAACCCTGAAGCTTTCTTT
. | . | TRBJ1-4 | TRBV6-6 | CASSYSGGALEKLFF | TGTGCCAGCAGTTACTCGGGGGGGGCGCTTGAAAAACTGTTTTTT
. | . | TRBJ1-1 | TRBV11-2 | CASEGGTEAFF | TGTGCCAGCGAGGGGGGCACTGAAGCTTTCTTT
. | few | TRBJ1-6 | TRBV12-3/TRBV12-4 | CASSLGYPVALNSPLHF | TGTGCCAGCAGTTTGGGGTACCCGGTGGCGTTAAATTCACCCCTCCACTTT
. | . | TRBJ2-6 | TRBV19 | CASSRVWPSGANVLTF | TGTGCCAGTAGCCGGGTATGGCCCTCCGGGGCCAACGTCCTGACTTTC